Listed below are T cell receptor beta chains from one sample, sequenced in a study of CD8 T cells in Susac syndrome. MiXCR was run by TCRdb on the immunoSEQ multiplex PCR reads, yielding one entry per CDR3 protein. Among 95,000 to 150,000 distinct CDR3 sequences listed, 94% were seen once. The specimen was CD4+ T cells from PBMCs. These receptors were collected from a human donor in good health. Both conserved end residues are part of each CDR3. A D gene is named only where the DNA matches it firmly. Some rows have no size entry. The others give once, few or many, or a class for an expanded clone.

>TRBV20-1|NA|TRBJ2-3|NA
TGCAGTGCTAGAGTGCGAGGAGATACGCAGTATTTT
CSARVRGDTQYF
>TRBV30|NA|TRBJ1-1|NA
TGTGCCTGGAGTCCTACAGCGAACACTGAAGCTTTCTTT
CAWSPTANTEAFF
>TRBV29-1|NA|TRBJ2-1|NA
TGCAGCGTTGTGGCGGGACACAATGAGCAGTTCTTC
CSVVAGHNEQFF
>TRBV27|NA|TRBJ2-7|NA
TGTGCCAGCAGCCCCCGATGGGACTCCTACGAGCAGTACTTC
CASSPRWDSYEQYF
>TRBV10-3|NA|TRBJ1-5|TRBD1
TGTGCCATCAGTGTGACAGGGGGCCCTCAGCCCCAGCATTTT
CAISVTGGPQPQHF
>TRBV7-2|NA|TRBJ2-2|NA
TGTGCCAGCAACCCCATACGGGGGAACACCGGGGAGCTGTTTTTT
CASNPIRGNTGELFF
>TRBV7-2|NA|TRBJ1-5|NA
TGTGCCAGCAGCTCGGACGGAGTCAATCAGCCCCAGCATTTT
CASSSDGVNQPQHF
>TRBV5-8|NA|TRBJ2-1|NA
TGTGCCAGCAGCCCGGACAGTAAAAATGAGCAGTTCTTC
CASSPDSKNEQFF
>TRBV5-8|NA|TRBJ2-5|NA
TGTGCCAGCAGCTTGAGTGAGGAGACCCAGTACTTC
CASSLSEETQYF
>TRBV29-1|NA|TRBJ2-1|NA
TGCAGCGTTGATAAGCACAATGAGCAGTTCTTC
CSVDKHNEQFF
>TRBV19|NA|TRBJ1-2|NA
TGTGCCAGCCAGGGAGGGTCTCATGGCTACACCTTC
CASQGGSHGYTF
>TRBV27|once|TRBJ1-1|NA
TGTGCCAGCAAACTCCTCGACAGTCGTGGGGAAGCTTTCTTT
CASKLLDSRGEAFF
>TRBV11-2|NA|TRBJ2-7|TRBD2
TGTGCCAGCAGCCTTTCCGGACTAGCGGGACTCCTGGATCCAATTCTTAACTCCTACGAGCAGTACTTC
CASSLSGLAGLLDPILNSYEQYF
>TRBV3-1|NA|TRBJ2-1|TRBD1
TGTGCCAGCAGACGGACAGGGTTGTCCAATGAGCAGTTCTTC
CASRRTGLSNEQFF
>TRBV28|few|TRBJ1-5|NA
TGTGCCAGCAGTTTGGGGGGTGATAGCAATCAGCCCCAGCATTTT
CASSLGGDSNQPQHF
>TRBV4-2|NA|TRBJ2-5|TRBD2
TGTGCCAGCAGCCAAGGGTCTAGCGGGGGTAAAGAGACCCAGTACTTC
CASSQGSSGGKETQYF
>TRBV6-6|NA|TRBJ1-1|NA
TGTGCCAGCAGTTACAGTCAGGGGTCGGGCACTGAAGCTTTCTTT
CASSYSQGSGTEAFF